Below, 2 T cell receptor beta chains from the same sample are listed, as sequenced in a study of OX40 agonist ivuxolimab in advanced cancers. Assay: immunoSEQ multiplex PCR; the TCRdb copy retains only in-frame clones and omits some. The repertoire consists of roughly 40,000 clones, with around 91% occurring once and the leading ten covering around 4.6%. The input for sequencing was CD4+ or CD8+ T cells sorted from blood, taken in a trial of the OX40 agonist ivuxolimab. The receptors were gathered from an adult with an advanced solid tumor such as melanoma, head and neck, liver or kidney cancer.

The rearrangement uses TRBV15 and TRBJ1-1; 10 bases fit TRBD1. CDR1 is LNHNV and CDR2 is YYDKDF in the germline V gene (reference sequence). This CDR3 spans 17 amino acids. The J segment lost 1 base and the V segment lost 4 bases, leaving 9 bases of the junction unmatched. In DNA form, the CDR3 reads TGTGCCACCAGCAAAACCGGGACAGGGGCAAAGAACACTGAAGCTTTCTTT. This translates into CATSKTGTGAKNTEAFF.

The chain has TRBV29-1 and TRBJ2-5, with 7 bases aligning to TRBD2. V dropped 3 bases and J dropped 10; count of bases not matched to a gene: 8. The germline V gene has CDR1 SQVTM and CDR2 ANQGSEA. The CDR3 length is 12 residues. The CDR3 bases are TGCAGCGTTGAGAGACTAGCTACCAACCAGTACTTC. The encoded protein is CSVERLATNQYF.